This TCR beta chain was retrieved from a study of blood T cells in healthy people across ages. Germline CDR1 is SNHLY and CDR2 is FYNNEI. The CDR3 runs 15 residues. J lost 3 bases, V lost 7 bases, and 7 bases had no gene match. A second 7 to 11 cycle PCR used barcoded and J-beta primers. From the 5' RACE reads, TCRdb called clonotypes with MiXCR, one entry per CDR3 protein. The sample holds roughly 800,000 distinct CDR3 sequences, roughly 25% seen once. They isolated at least 7 million PBMCs from each sample. The same sample was also used in a study of T cells of mothers and their children. This second study notes: The study obtained over 9.5 million TCR beta CDR3 reads per mother and 2.5 million to 3 million per child. Whether related or unrelated, pairs show similar shaping of TCR recombination output by thymic selection.

Sequenced input: blood. The TCR was taken from a boy under 18 in good health. This sequence joins TRBV2 and TRBJ2-2, with 8 bases identical to TRBD1. For the CDR3, the DNA is TGTGCCAGCACCCGGACAGGGCTGTACACCGGGGAGCTGTTTTTT. Its translation is CASTRTGLYTGELFF.